Below, 26 T cell receptor beta chains from the same sample are listed, as sequenced in a study of blood T cell repertoires in COVID-19. Using immunoSEQ multiplex PCR, the repertoire was profiled, and TCRdb retains in-frame clones only, with some absent. This sample has 200,000 to 250,000 clones, with about four fifths found just once. Input material: PBMCs or T cells enriched from blood (not recorded which). Every receptor here comes from an older woman who had recovered from COVID-19.

CDR3: CASGLRQGASGYTF. The CDR3 DNA reads TGTGCTAGTGGACTTAGACAGGGGGCGAGCGGCTACACCTTC. The chain couples TRBV12-5 to TRBJ1-2; 10 bases line up with TRBD1. Germline CDR1 LGHNT, CDR2 FRNRAP. V was pared by 6 bases and J by 8 bases, with 9 bases of the junction left unmatched. This CDR3 has 14 residues.

The chain links TRBV6-5 to TRBJ1-6; D is perhaps TRBD1 (5 bases). CDR1 is MNHEY, CDR2 SVGAGI, per germline. The CDR3 has 15 residues. Trimming shortened V by 7 bases and J by 7 bases, and 17 bases separated the two germline ends. The CDR3 coding sequence is TGTGCCAGCAACGGTAGAGACAGCCTCAATTCACCCCTCCACTTT. It is translated as CASNGRDSLNSPLHF.

The chain uses TRBV6-4 and TRBJ1-2, with D unresolved. The CDR3 contains 16 residues. The V and J ends lost 0 bases and 4 bases respectively, with 15 bases between them. CDR1 is MRHNA and CDR2 is SNTAGT in the germline V gene. As DNA, the CDR3 is TGTGCCAGCAGTGACTCAAATGCGGGTCCGCTCTATGGCTACACCTTC. Protein product: CASSDSNAGPLYGYTF.

This sequence joins TRBV7-2 and TRBJ2-1; 8 nucleotides match TRBD2. The J segment lost 5 bases and the V segment lost 3 bases, leaving 6 bases of the junction unmatched. CDR1 and CDR2 from the germline V gene are SGHTA and FQGNSA. The CDR3 has 15 residues. The CDR3 DNA reads TGTGCCAGCAGCTTGAGACTAGCGTCCAACAATGAGCAGTTCTTC. Its protein is CASSLRLASNNEQFF.

The V gene is TRBV5-4, the J gene TRBJ2-1, with 9 nucleotides matching TRBD2. Trimming cost V 2 bases and J 3 bases; bases outside gene matches: 3. Germline loops: CDR1 SGHNT, CDR2 YYREEE (reference sequence). This CDR3 is 15 amino acids long. The CDR3 protein is CASSFPTSGYNEQFF. The CDR3, as DNA: TGTGCCAGCAGCTTTCCGACTAGCGGCTACAATGAGCAGTTCTTC.

This chain joins TRBV10-1 and TRBJ2-1, with 11 nucleotides matching TRBD2. The CDR3 length is 19 residues. Trimming cost V 3 bases and J 4 bases; bases outside gene matches: 14. Germline values: CDR1 WNHNN, CDR2 SYGVQD (reference sequence). CDR3 DNA: TGCGCCAGCAGTGATCCCCCCGGCTCGGGACTAGCGGCTTACAATGAGCAGTTCTTC. Residues: CASSDPPGSGLAAYNEQFF.

CDR3 in amino acids: CASSPQADRGRVTGELFF. The CDR3 bases are TGTGCCAGTAGTCCACAGGCGGACAGGGGGCGCGTCACCGGGGAGCTGTTTTTT. The genes are TRBV19 and TRBJ2-2; TRBD1 matches at 11 bases. The CDR3 extends over 18 amino acids. In germline, CDR1 is LNHDA, CDR2 SQIVND (reference sequence). Trimming at V came to 5 bases and at J to 4 bases, leaving 12 bases not matched to a gene.

This clone has just one count. The chain links TRBV7-9 to TRBJ2-1; D is unresolved. The germline V gene encodes CDR1 SEHNR and CDR2 FQNEAQ (reference sequence). V lost 0 bases to trimming and J lost 3 bases, with 6 bases between them. The CDR3 is 14 amino acids. As DNA, the CDR3 is TGTGCCAGCAGCTTAGCGTCCAGCTACAATGAGCAGTTCTTC. Its protein product is CASSLASSYNEQFF. The variable domain in full, with the rest retrieved from reference TRBV7-9 and TRBJ2-1, is DTGVSQNPRHKITKRGQNVTFRCDPISEHNRLYWYRQTLGQGPEFLTYFQNEAQLEKSRLLSDRFSAERPKGSFSTLEIQRTEQGDSAMYLCASSLASSYNEQFFGPGTRLTVL.

This clone turned up a few times. The chain links TRBV10-3 to TRBJ2-6; 10 bases line up with TRBD1. CDR3 length: 19 amino acids. From germline, CDR1 is ENHRY and CDR2 SYGVKD. The V and J ends lost 5 bases and 3 bases, in that order; junction bases with no gene match: 13. The CDR3 reads CAISPGLTGGISGANVLTF. The CDR3 bases are TGTGCCATCAGTCCTGGGTTGACAGGGGGCATTAGTGGGGCCAACGTCCTGACTTTC.

The chain employs TRBV6-2 or TRBV6-3 and TRBJ2-2; TRBD1 agrees at 8 bases. V was pared by 2 bases and J by 6 bases, with 8 bases of the junction left unmatched. CDR3 length: 16 amino acids. Germline V gene data show CDR1 as MNHEY and CDR2 as SVGEGT. The CDR3 is CASSYGTGEGPGELFF. As DNA, the CDR3 is TGTGCCAGCAGTTACGGGACAGGAGAGGGCCCCGGGGAGCTGTTTTTT.

This clone was picked up one time. The chain is built from TRBV10-3 and TRBJ1-5; possibly TRBD1 for D (5 bases). The germline V gene encodes CDR1 ENHRY and CDR2 SYGVKD. The CDR3 consists of 14 residues. V was trimmed by 4 bases and J by 3 bases, leaving 10 bases between them. The CDR3 nucleotides are TGTGCCATCAGTGCAGACAGACTCAATCAGCCCCAGCATTTT. Translated: CAISADRLNQPQHF.

The chain has TRBV27 and TRBJ1-2; D uncertain. CDR1 is MNHEY, CDR2 SMNVEV, per germline (reference sequence). Trimming took off 5 bases at V and 4 bases at J, with 11 bases between the two ends. The CDR3 length is 13 residues. This chain's CDR3 is CASSQTAAYGYTF. CDR3 DNA sequence: TGTGCCAGCAGTCAAACCGCGGCCTATGGCTACACCTTC.

Concerning this clone itself: Different DNA sequences within this sample yield the same CDR3. The chain links TRBV3-1 (or the pseudogene TRBV3-2) to TRBJ1-5, with a possible D match to TRBD1 (5 bases). The germline V and J ends were trimmed by 6 bases and 5 bases, with 8 bases remaining between them. Germline V gene lookup returns CDR1 LGHDT and CDR2 YNNKEL (reference sequence). The CDR3 is made up of 12 amino acids. CDR3 in amino acids: CASSQTDQPQHF. The DNA for the CDR3 is TGTGCCAGCAGTCAGACAGATCAGCCCCAGCATTTT.

The chain has TRBV28 and TRBJ1-5; D remains unclear. CDR1 and CDR2 (germline): MDHEN, SYDVKM. The CDR3 is 15 amino acids. V lost 5 bases to trimming and J lost 1 base, with 12 bases between them. The CDR3 sequence: CASSPPSPSNQPQHF. The CDR3 DNA reads as TGTGCCAGCAGTCCGCCCAGTCCCAGCAATCAGCCCCAGCATTTT.

In this sample, this clone turned up a few times. V usage is TRBV3-1 (or the pseudogene TRBV3-2) and J usage is TRBJ1-2; a possible D gene is TRBD1 (5 bases). The CDR3 extends over 16 amino acids. V was trimmed by 0 bases and J by 1 base, leaving 12 bases between them. The germline gives CDR1 LGHDT, CDR2 YNNKEL (reference sequence). CDR3 sequence (DNA): TGTGCCAGCAGCCAAGATGGGGCCGGAAATAACTATGGCTACACCTTC. Translating gives CASSQDGAGNNYGYTF.

This chain uses TRBV2 with TRBJ1-4; 7 bases match TRBD1. This CDR3 comprises 13 residues. In germline, CDR1 is SNHLY, CDR2 FYNNEI. The V and J ends lost 7 bases and 7 bases, in that order; junction bases with no gene match: 6. This CDR3 is CASMTQGSEKLFF. CDR3 nucleotide sequence: TGTGCCAGCATGACACAGGGGAGTGAAAAACTGTTTTTT.

The V and J genes are TRBV6-6 and TRBJ2-2; possibly TRBD1 for D (5 bases). The CDR3 totals 14 residues. Per germline, CDR1 MNHNY and CDR2 SVGAGI (reference sequence). The V end lost 7 bases, the J end lost 3 bases, and 12 bases lay between the germline ends. CDR3 loop: CASTGRVDTGELFF. CDR3 DNA sequence: TGTGCCAGCACGGGCAGGGTGGACACCGGGGAGCTGTTTTTT.

This clone was observed a handful of times. The chain couples TRBV27 to TRBJ1-2, with 8 bases that match TRBD1. After removal of 6 bases from V and 5 bases from J, the junction contained 11 bases not matched to a gene. The CDR3 spans 15 residues. Germline lookup yields CDR1 MNHEY and CDR2 SMNVEV (reference sequence). The CDR3 coding sequence is TGTGCCAGCAGCCCGGGACAGGAGAGGAGATATGGCTACACCTTC. Encoded protein: CASSPGQERRYGYTF.

J is TRBJ2-1 and V is TRBV19; D might be TRBD1 (5 bases). Germline-derived CDR1 and CDR2 are LNHDA and SQIVND (reference sequence). The CDR3 covers 13 residues. Trimming left V 7 bases short and J 5 bases short, with 12 bases between. CDR3: CASTQPGNNEQFF. The CDR3 DNA sequence: TGTGCCAGTACCCAGCCAGGGAACAATGAGCAGTTCTTC.

This clone has only a few counts. V and J are TRBV7-9 and TRBJ1-2, with 7 nucleotides matching TRBD1. Per germline, CDR1 SEHNR and CDR2 FQNEAQ (reference sequence). This CDR3 comprises 15 residues. The J segment lost 7 bases and the V segment lost 2 bases, leaving 10 bases of the junction unmatched. The CDR3 DNA sequence: TGTGCCAGCAGCTTATCTTATAGAGGGGGCCTTGGCTACACCTTC. This translates into CASSLSYRGGLGYTF.

The chain is built from TRBV1 and TRBJ2-2; the tabulated D call, TRBD2, remains unverified against the DNA. TRBV1 is designated a pseudogene. CDR3 size: 16 residues. CDR3 protein: CTSSQDYREGTGELFF. CDR3 coding DNA: TGCACCAGCAGCCAAGATTACAGGGAGGGCACCGGGGAGCTGTTTTTT.

The chain's CDR3 is CASSPGQGALAFF. DNA for the CDR3: TGCGCCAGCAGCCCGGGGCAGGGGGCCCTGGCTTTCTTT. This rearrangement joins TRBV5-1 to TRBJ1-1; 8 positions agree with TRBD1. This CDR3 comprises 13 residues. Germline CDR1 and CDR2: SGHRS and YFSETQ. Trimming at V came to 4 bases and at J to 11 bases, leaving 10 bases not matched to a gene.

V is TRBV7-2 and J is TRBJ2-7, with TRBD2 identical over 10 bases. This CDR3 has 13 residues. The junction had 1 base not matched to a gene; V was cut back by 4 bases and J by 4 bases. Looked up from germline, CDR1 is SGHTA and CDR2 is FQGNSA. As DNA, the CDR3 is TGTGCCAGCAGCTCTAGCGGGGGTTACGAGCAGTACTTC. It encodes CASSSSGGYEQYF.

The rearrangement joins TRBV14 to TRBJ2-6, with 8 bases lining up with TRBD1. This CDR3 region has 19 residues. The germline gives CDR1 SGHDN, CDR2 FVKESK. V was clipped by 4 bases and J by 0 bases; unmatched bases: 11. CDR3 DNA: TGTGCCAGCAGCCTTTTGACAGGGGCCTCAAGCTCTGGGGCCAACGTCCTGACTTTC. This codes for CASSLLTGASSSGANVLTF. Filled out from reference TRBV14 and TRBJ2-6, the complete variable domain reads EAGVTQFPSHSVIEKGQTVTLRCDPISGHDNLYWYRRVMGKEIKFLLHFVKESKQDESGMPNNRFLAERTGGTYSTLKVQPAELEDSGVYFCASSLLTGASSSGANVLTFGAGSRLTVL.

This sequence joins TRBV25-1 and TRBJ2-5; perhaps TRBD1 as D (5 bases). Germline V gene sequence: CDR1 MGHDK, CDR2 SYGVNS. The CDR3 totals 15 residues. The V end lost 2 bases, the J end lost 0 bases, and 10 bases lay between the germline ends. This CDR3 reads CASSEDQGYQETQYF. The CDR3 DNA reads TGTGCCAGCAGTGAAGACCAGGGCTACCAAGAGACCCAGTACTTC.

The rearrangement uses TRBV4-2 and TRBJ1-3; D unresolved. CDR3 length equals 16 residues. Deletions cut 0 bases from V and 0 bases from J, with 9 bases between. Per the germline V gene, CDR1 is LGHNA and CDR2 is YNFKEQ. The CDR3 sequence is CASSQDRGSSGNTIYF. CDR3 coding DNA: TGTGCCAGCAGCCAAGATCGGGGTTCCTCTGGAAACACCATATATTTT.